This TCR beta chain came from a study of blood T cells in healthy people across ages. Findings of the study overall: Researchers deemed the diversity estimates from one million T cells underestimates.

Sample donors were healthy Caucasian individuals that came from Russia, aged 6 to 90. Peripheral blood, roughly 9.1 milliliters per donor, was collected. Each sample had at least 6.5 million PBMCs isolated. A second roughly 6 to 12 cycle PCR used barcoded and J-beta primers. TCRdb re-called the 5' RACE reads with MiXCR, one entry per CDR3 protein. The table records around 1.5 million distinct CDR3 sequences, 59% of them present only once. V was trimmed by 2 bases and J by 10 bases, leaving 9 bases between them. Per germline, CDR1 MGHRA and CDR2 YSYEKL. This CDR3 comprises 12 residues. Comments on this clonotype: Antigen specificity is unknown.

Material for sequencing was blood. This chain links TRBV4-1 with TRBJ2-1; D remains unclear. The TCR originated in a man younger than 30 in good health. CDR3 in amino acids: CASSQSPIEQFF. DNA for the CDR3: TGCGCCAGCAGCCAATCTCCGATAGAGCAGTTCTTC.